This is a list of T cell receptor beta chains from one sample in a study of T cell responses to AZD1222 COVID-19 vaccine. TCRdb's copy holds only in-frame clones and misses some; the assay was immunoSEQ multiplex PCR. The sample yields 73,000 or so clones, roughly four fifths seen once. The sample was peripheral blood, taken on day 0 of AZD1222 vaccination. These receptors were collected from an adult in good health. Each CDR3 is given with its conserved first and last residue. A D gene is named only where the DNA matches it firmly. For some rows the clone size is stated as once, few or many, or as a class when expanded; others skip it.

d_gene,len,abundance,v_gene,j_gene,CDR3nt,CDR3aa
-,17,-,TRBV9,TRBJ2-1,TGTGCCAGCAGCGTAGACGGGGGGCGGGTCTCCTACAATGAGCAGTTCTTC,CASSVDGGRVSYNEQFF
-,14,-,TRBV28,TRBJ2-1,TGTGCCAGCAGCTTCCAGGGGATCCTAAATGAGCAGTTCTTC,CASSFQGILNEQFF
TRBD1,15,-,TRBV30,TRBJ1-6,TGTGCCTGGGGGAAGGAGACAGGGGGGTTCTCACCCCTCCACTTT,CAWGKETGGFSPLHF
TRBD1,13,-,TRBV6-5,TRBJ1-1,TGTGCCATCCGAGGAGGGACAGTTGGCGAAGCTTTCTTT,CAIRGGTVGEAFF
TRBD1,15,once,TRBV5-6,TRBJ2-2,TGTGCCAGCAGCCCGGCTGGACAGGGAGGTTGGGAGCTGTTTTTT,CASSPAGQGGWELFF
-,15,once,TRBV19,TRBJ1-1,TGTGCCAGTAGTATATCCTGGACGGTGAACTCTGAAGCTTTCTTT,CASSISWTVNSEAFF
-,12,once,TRBV7-8,TRBJ1-1,TGTGCCAGCAGCTTTGGCGAAGCTGAAGCTTTCTTT,CASSFGEAEAFF
-,13,many,TRBV19,TRBJ1-4,TGTGCCAGTAGTATTGGTCCAGGGGTGGTACTGTTTTTT,CASSIGPGVVLFF
-,11,-,TRBV5-1,TRBJ2-7,TGCGCCAGCAAAGACACCTACGAGCAGTACTTC,CASKDTYEQYF
-,12,-,TRBV11-3,TRBJ1-1,TGTGCCAGCAGCTTAGGGGAGGATGAAGCTTTCTTT,CASSLGEDEAFF
-,15,once,TRBV5-4,TRBJ1-4,TGTGCCAGCAGCCCTGATGGGAGGCCGAAGGAAAAACTGTTTTTT,CASSPDGRPKEKLFF
-,14,once,TRBV9,TRBJ1-1,TGTGCCAGCAGCGTAGGGGGAGGGGACACTGAAGCTTTCTTT,CASSVGGGDTEAFF
-,13,few,TRBV14,TRBJ1-1,TGTGCCAGCAGCCCCTTCATGAACACTGAAGCTTTCTTT,CASSPFMNTEAFF
TRBD2,15,-,TRBV7-3,TRBJ2-3,TGTGCCAGCAGCTTAGGGCGGGGGGCCACAGATACGCAGTATTTT,CASSLGRGATDTQYF
-,12,-,TRBV19,TRBJ2-7,TGTGCCAGTAGTTCAGGGACGAACGAGCAGTACTTC,CASSSGTNEQYF
-,11,-,TRBV7-9,TRBJ2-7,TGTGCCAGCAGCTTAGGGGGGCGGCAGTACTTC,CASSLGGRQYF
-,14,-,TRBV6-5,TRBJ2-5,TGTGCCAGCAGTTACTCGAACGGACAAGAGACCCAGTACTTC,CASSYSNGQETQYF
TRBD2,14,once,TRBV10-1,TRBJ2-2,TGCGCCAGTGGGCGGGGGACTAACACCGGGGAGCTGTTTTTT,CASGRGTNTGELFF
-,13,once,TRBV19,TRBJ2-3,TGTGCCAGTAGTATATCCAGGAACAGTCCGCAGTATTTT,CASSISRNSPQYF
TRBD1,15,-,TRBV6-5,TRBJ1-1,TGTGCCAGCAACGACAGGGGGCTGGGACGGACTGAAGCTTTCTTT,CASNDRGLGRTEAFF
-,16,-,TRBV7-9,TRBJ1-2,TGTGCCATTTTTCCTTGGACCAATTCCGATAGCGATGGCTACACCTTC,CAIFPWTNSDSDGYTF
-,11,-,TRBV11-3,TRBJ2-7,TGTGCCAGCAGAAGCGGAGACGAGCAGTACTTC,CASRSGDEQYF
-,15,-,TRBV7-9,TRBJ2-1,TGTGCCAGCAGTGACAGTCTTACCCGTGACAATGAGCAGTTCTTC,CASSDSLTRDNEQFF
-,16,-,TRBV18,TRBJ1-5,TGTGCCAGCTCGCTCAATCGGGCCCATAGCAATCAGCCCCAGCATTTT,CASSLNRAHSNQPQHF
-,11,-,TRBV6-6,TRBJ1-6,TGTGCCAGCAGCATCCGAGATCTCCTCCACTTT,CASSIRDLLHF
TRBD1,13,-,TRBV5-8,TRBJ2-7,TGTGCCAGCAGCTTTACAGGGGGCTACGAGCAGTACTTC,CASSFTGGYEQYF
TRBD1,14,-,TRBV10-2,TRBJ1-4,TGCGCCAGCAGGGCCGACAGGGTGAAGGAAAAACTGTTTTTT,CASRADRVKEKLFF
TRBD1,13,-,TRBV29-1,TRBJ1-5,TGCAGCGTTGGGACAGGGGGCGGGCAGCCCCAGCATTTT,CSVGTGGGQPQHF
TRBD1,16,-,TRBV24-1,TRBJ2-1,TGTGCCACCAGTGATTTAAGGGGGCGCGGGCACAATGAGCAGTTCTTC,CATSDLRGRGHNEQFF
TRBD1,12,-,TRBV29-1,TRBJ1-1,TGCAGCGTTGGACAGGGCGGCACTGAAGCTTTCTTT,CSVGQGGTEAFF
TRBD2,16,-,TRBV27,TRBJ2-4,TGTGCCTCCCCTTTAGCGGGGGACTTAGCCAAAAACATTCAGTACTTC,CASPLAGDLAKNIQYF
TRBD1,14,large,TRBV15,TRBJ1-2,TGTGCCACCAGCAGAGACGACAGGGTCCATGGCTACACCTTC,CATSRDDRVHGYTF
-,19,-,TRBV4-2,TRBJ2-6,TGTGCCAGCAGCCAAGTTTTTGCAGGGAAGGACTCTGGGGCCAACGTCCTGACTTTC,CASSQVFAGKDSGANVLTF
-,15,-,TRBV5-4,TRBJ1-2,TGTGCCAGCAGCTTGGAACCGGGGGTGAACTATGGCTACACCTTC,CASSLEPGVNYGYTF
-,15,-,TRBV9,TRBJ2-6,TGTGCCAGCAGCGTAGCTGGCTCTGGGGCCAACGTCCTGACTTTC,CASSVAGSGANVLTF
-,14,-,TRBV12-5,TRBJ2-1,TGTGCTAGTACCAGCGGAGCCGAGAGGAATGAGCAGTTCTTC,CASTSGAERNEQFF
-,12,-,TRBV29-1,TRBJ2-6,TGCAGCGTGAACTCTGGGGCCAACGTCCTGACTTTC,CSVNSGANVLTF
TRBD1,15,-,TRBV5-6,TRBJ1-2,TGTGCCAGCAGGCCCCAGGACAGGGGGGACTATGGCTACACCTTC,CASRPQDRGDYGYTF
TRBD1,15,-,TRBV7-9,TRBJ2-7,TGTGCCAGCACACGTTCCCGGGACAGCTCCTACGAGCAGTACTTC,CASTRSRDSSYEQYF
TRBD1,14,once,TRBV30,TRBJ1-1,TGTGCCTGGAGCCCGGGAACAGGGGCCACTGAAGCTTTCTTT,CAWSPGTGATEAFF
TRBD1,18,-,TRBV29-1,TRBJ1-2,TGCAGCGTTGAAGATTTCCCCGGACAGGTTAGGGAGGGCTATGGCTACACCTTC,CSVEDFPGQVREGYGYTF
TRBD1,16,-,TRBV7-3,TRBJ2-2,TGTGCCAGCAGCTTAATAGGGGGCGGGAACACCGGGGAGCTGTTTTTT,CASSLIGGGNTGELFF
-,17,-,TRBV25-1,TRBJ1-1,TGTGCCAGCAGTGTGGGGGCCCTAATTGGTTTGAACACTGAAGCTTTCTTT,CASSVGALIGLNTEAFF
-,13,-,TRBV27,TRBJ1-1,TGTGCCAGCAGAGTGGACCTGAACACTGAAGCTTTCTTT,CASRVDLNTEAFF
-,13,-,TRBV7-9,TRBJ2-7,TGTGCCAGCAGCTTAAGTCAGGGCTACGAGCAGTACTTC,CASSLSQGYEQYF